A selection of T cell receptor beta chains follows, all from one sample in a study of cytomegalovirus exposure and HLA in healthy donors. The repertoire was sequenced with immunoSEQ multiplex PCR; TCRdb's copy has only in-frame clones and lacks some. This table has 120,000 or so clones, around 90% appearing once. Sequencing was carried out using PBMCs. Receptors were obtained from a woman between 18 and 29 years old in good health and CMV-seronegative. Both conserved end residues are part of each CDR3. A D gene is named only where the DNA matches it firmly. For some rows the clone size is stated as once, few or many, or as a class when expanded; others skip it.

CDR3 protein: CASSPRYRARNTEAFF; D gene: -; V gene: TRBV7-8; clone size: -; J gene: TRBJ1-1
CDR3 protein: CASSLGIGGNYGYTF; D gene: -; V gene: TRBV7-3; clone size: -; J gene: TRBJ1-2
CDR3 protein: CASSLRLAGTYEQYF; D gene: TRBD2; V gene: TRBV7-2; clone size: -; J gene: TRBJ2-7
CDR3 protein: CASSPGVLREQYF; D gene: -; V gene: TRBV28; clone size: -; J gene: TRBJ2-7
CDR3 protein: CASSLQDGELFF; D gene: -; V gene: TRBV5-4; clone size: few; J gene: TRBJ2-2
CDR3 protein: CASSSRGTGELFF; D gene: TRBD2; V gene: TRBV7-2; clone size: -; J gene: TRBJ2-2
CDR3 protein: CASTPGHQETQYF; D gene: -; V gene: TRBV11-3; clone size: -; J gene: TRBJ2-5
CDR3 protein: CASKEGNEKLFF; D gene: -; V gene: TRBV28; clone size: once; J gene: TRBJ1-4
CDR3 protein: CASSLGQIYGYTF; D gene: -; V gene: TRBV11-2; clone size: -; J gene: TRBJ1-2
CDR3 protein: CASSLGDRAQETQYF; D gene: -; V gene: TRBV13; clone size: -; J gene: TRBJ2-5
CDR3 protein: CASSEGWIQGEQYF; D gene: TRBD1; V gene: TRBV2; clone size: -; J gene: TRBJ2-7
CDR3 protein: CASGLVPPGQLPQPQHF; D gene: TRBD1; V gene: TRBV12-5; clone size: -; J gene: TRBJ1-5
CDR3 protein: CASIGPEASAYSEQFF; D gene: -; V gene: TRBV7-9; clone size: -; J gene: TRBJ2-1
CDR3 protein: CASSLVAGTYGYTF; D gene: -; V gene: TRBV5-8; clone size: -; J gene: TRBJ1-2
CDR3 protein: CASSVREVATGELFF; D gene: TRBD2; V gene: TRBV19; clone size: -; J gene: TRBJ2-2
CDR3 protein: CASSRKTGNVHEKLFF; D gene: TRBD1; V gene: TRBV28; clone size: -; J gene: TRBJ1-4
CDR3 protein: CASSLPATSGRANNEQFF; D gene: TRBD2; V gene: TRBV11-3; clone size: -; J gene: TRBJ2-1
CDR3 protein: CASSQGSTGGPGELFF; D gene: TRBD1; V gene: TRBV4-2; clone size: -; J gene: TRBJ2-2
CDR3 protein: CASSSGTGRYDEAFF; D gene: TRBD1; V gene: TRBV28; clone size: -; J gene: TRBJ1-1
CDR3 protein: CASSIILAGADTQYF; D gene: TRBD2; V gene: TRBV19; clone size: few; J gene: TRBJ2-3
CDR3 protein: CASSLGSGAQETQYF; D gene: TRBD2; V gene: TRBV5-1; clone size: -; J gene: TRBJ2-5
CDR3 protein: CASSQDWAKRGETQYF; D gene: -; V gene: TRBV4-1; clone size: -; J gene: TRBJ2-5
CDR3 protein: CASSYTGNYNSPLHF; D gene: -; V gene: TRBV6-5; clone size: -; J gene: TRBJ1-6
CDR3 protein: CASSLGPTSTDTQYF; D gene: -; V gene: TRBV5-6; clone size: -; J gene: TRBJ2-3
CDR3 protein: CATRQGITYEQYF; D gene: TRBD1; V gene: TRBV2; clone size: -; J gene: TRBJ2-7
CDR3 protein: CASSAEGADPTQETQYF; D gene: -; V gene: TRBV11-3; clone size: -; J gene: TRBJ2-5
CDR3 protein: CASSPEGTLNNEQFF; D gene: -; V gene: TRBV25-1; clone size: -; J gene: TRBJ2-1
CDR3 protein: CASSEGQGSSETQYF; D gene: TRBD1; V gene: TRBV6-4; clone size: many; J gene: TRBJ2-5
CDR3 protein: CSVRATGSNTEAFF; D gene: -; V gene: TRBV29-1; clone size: -; J gene: TRBJ1-1
CDR3 protein: CASSSKASGRGEQFF; D gene: TRBD2; V gene: TRBV5-1; clone size: -; J gene: TRBJ2-1
CDR3 protein: CASSPRTDHPTYEQYF; D gene: -; V gene: TRBV28; clone size: -; J gene: TRBJ2-7
CDR3 protein: CASSPLTSGSYEQYF; D gene: TRBD2; V gene: TRBV14; clone size: -; J gene: TRBJ2-7
CDR3 protein: CASSAATGGEQPQHF; D gene: TRBD1; V gene: TRBV6-1; clone size: -; J gene: TRBJ1-5
CDR3 protein: CASTNPGDYNTGELFF; D gene: -; V gene: TRBV7-9; clone size: -; J gene: TRBJ2-2
CDR3 protein: CASRTGGVTDTQYF; D gene: TRBD1; V gene: TRBV2; clone size: -; J gene: TRBJ2-3
CDR3 protein: CASLTGSYEQYF; D gene: -; V gene: TRBV2; clone size: -; J gene: TRBJ2-7
CDR3 protein: CASSRGTGGLQPQHF; D gene: TRBD1; V gene: TRBV5-8; clone size: -; J gene: TRBJ1-5
CDR3 protein: CATPVARDRSNEKLFF; D gene: TRBD1; V gene: TRBV28; clone size: -; J gene: TRBJ1-4
CDR3 protein: CASSVGQGETYEQYF; D gene: TRBD1; V gene: TRBV7-3; clone size: -; J gene: TRBJ2-7
CDR3 protein: CASSVETSGRALNEQFF; D gene: TRBD2; V gene: TRBV7-3; clone size: -; J gene: TRBJ2-1
CDR3 protein: CASSSRGGGSYNEQFF; D gene: TRBD2; V gene: TRBV11-2; clone size: -; J gene: TRBJ2-1
CDR3 protein: CASYTGGLSNQPQHF; D gene: TRBD1; V gene: TRBV6-1; clone size: -; J gene: TRBJ1-5
CDR3 protein: CASSYSGQGTQYF; D gene: TRBD1; V gene: TRBV6-6; clone size: -; J gene: TRBJ2-3
CDR3 protein: CASGLGRIYEQYF; D gene: -; V gene: TRBV12-5; clone size: -; J gene: TRBJ2-7
CDR3 protein: CASTLLAGGPDGELFF; D gene: TRBD2; V gene: TRBV13; clone size: once; J gene: TRBJ2-2
CDR3 protein: CASSPVYTDTQYF; D gene: -; V gene: TRBV7-9; clone size: once; J gene: TRBJ2-3
CDR3 protein: CASSSGRTETQYF; D gene: TRBD2; V gene: TRBV5-4; clone size: -; J gene: TRBJ2-5
CDR3 protein: CASSLGVLRGYGYTF; D gene: -; V gene: TRBV5-1; clone size: -; J gene: TRBJ1-2
CDR3 protein: CAWRGYRGVDDTGELFF; D gene: TRBD1; V gene: TRBV30; clone size: -; J gene: TRBJ2-2
CDR3 protein: CASSQDWQENTEAFF; D gene: -; V gene: TRBV4-3; clone size: -; J gene: TRBJ1-1
CDR3 protein: CASSIQGEGTEAFF; D gene: TRBD1; V gene: TRBV27; clone size: -; J gene: TRBJ1-1
CDR3 protein: CASRRGTGGALGNQPQHF; D gene: TRBD1; V gene: TRBV5-1; clone size: -; J gene: TRBJ1-5
CDR3 protein: CASSGPGQLTDTQYF; D gene: -; V gene: TRBV9; clone size: -; J gene: TRBJ2-3
CDR3 protein: CASSRTENTEAFF; D gene: -; V gene: TRBV7-6; clone size: -; J gene: TRBJ1-1